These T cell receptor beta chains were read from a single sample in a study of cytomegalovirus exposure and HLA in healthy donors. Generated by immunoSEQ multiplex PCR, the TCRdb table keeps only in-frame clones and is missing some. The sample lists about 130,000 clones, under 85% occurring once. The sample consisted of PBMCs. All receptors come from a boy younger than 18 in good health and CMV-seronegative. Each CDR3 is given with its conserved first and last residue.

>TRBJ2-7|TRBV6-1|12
CASGAGSYEQYF
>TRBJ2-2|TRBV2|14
CASIKLLNTGELFF
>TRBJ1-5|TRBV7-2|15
CASSSAPEGSQPQHF
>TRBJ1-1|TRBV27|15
CASSLEAAQNTEAFF
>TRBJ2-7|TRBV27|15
CASSFTTGSSYEQYF
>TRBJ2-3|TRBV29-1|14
CSALGGGVPDTQYF
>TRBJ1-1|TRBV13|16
CASSTTRQGVNTEAFF
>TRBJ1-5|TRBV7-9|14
CASSPDREGGPQHF
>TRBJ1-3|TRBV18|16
CASSPVGQGFGNTIYF
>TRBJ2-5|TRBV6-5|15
CASSYSIQAGETQYF
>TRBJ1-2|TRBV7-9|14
CSSSLASDSLGYTF
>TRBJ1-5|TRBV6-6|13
CASSRQGHQPQHF
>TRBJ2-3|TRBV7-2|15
CASSWTSGFTDTQYF